This paragraph reports one T cell receptor beta chain. Stated treatment: some 20 received Ad26.COV2.S at low or high dose, single or two shots; 5 received placebo; per-sample allocation not given. Repertoires come from day 63 after the first vaccine or placebo injection. This record belongs to a study of Ad26.COV2.S vaccination and SARS-CoV-2 variants. Libraries were prepared by immunoSEQ multiplex PCR; TCRdb keeps only in-frame clonotypes and omits some of them. The sample contains about 320,000 clones, about 82% of which appear only once. Germline assignment: CDR1 LGHDT and CDR2 YNNKEL (reference sequence). V dropped 4 bases and J dropped 4; count of bases not matched to a gene: 6. This CDR3 has 14 residues.

This TCR was recovered from a person between 18 and 65 years old who received the Ad26.COV2.S COVID-19 vaccine or a placebo. This material consisted of peripheral blood, taken in a trial of Ad26.COV2.S vaccine versus placebo. The chain employs TRBV3-1 (or the pseudogene TRBV3-2) and TRBJ2-5, with TRBD1 matching over 7 bases. The CDR3 loop is CASSRDSLSETQYF. The CDR3 coding sequence is TGTGCCAGCAGCCGGGACAGCCTTTCAGAGACCCAGTACTTC.